A selection of T cell receptor beta chains follows, all from one sample in a study of blood T cells in healthy people across ages. TCRdb passed the 5' RACE reads through MiXCR, listing each CDR3 protein once. Found here are about 1.8 million distinct CDR3 sequences, roughly 50% of them singletons; the top ten hold less than 2.5%. Sequenced sample: blood. These TCRs come from a woman in her thirties or forties in good health. CDR3s include the opening cysteine and the closing phenylalanine or tryptophan. Each record gives: V gene, D gene, J gene, clone size, CDR3 DNA, CDR3 protein. D genes are given only for firm matches. Some rows have no size entry. The others give once, few or many, or a class for an expanded clone.

>TRBV20-1|TRBD2|TRBJ2-7|-
TGCAGTGCCGAACTAGCGGGGATCTCCTACGAGCAGTACTTC
CSAELAGISYEQYF
>TRBV29-1|TRBD1|TRBJ2-5|few
TGCAGCGTTAAGACAGGGGGCCTAGAGACCCAGTACTTC
CSVKTGGLETQYF
>TRBV28|-|TRBJ1-1|-
TGTGCCAGCGGGACCTACACTGAAGCTTTCTTT
CASGTYTEAFF
>TRBV2|-|TRBJ2-7|-
TGTGCCAGCAGGACTGAGGCCCAGAGGGAGCAGTACTTC
CASRTEAQREQYF
>TRBV28|-|TRBJ2-5|few
TGTGCCAGCAGTTCGCCAGGATTCGGGGGAGAGACCCAGTACTTC
CASSSPGFGGETQYF
>TRBV6-2/TRBV6-3|-|TRBJ2-3|few
TGTGCCAGCAGTCAGACAGGAACTAGCACAGATACGCAGTATTTT
CASSQTGTSTDTQYF
>TRBV6-2/TRBV6-3|-|TRBJ2-1|-
TGTGCCAGCAGTTACTCGACACGGAATGAGCAGTTCTTC
CASSYSTRNEQFF
>TRBV12-3/TRBV12-4|-|TRBJ1-5|few
TGTGCCAGCAGTTTAGTCGGGCAGGGAAGAATTCAGCCCCAGCATTTT
CASSLVGQGRIQPQHF
>TRBV28|-|TRBJ2-3|-
TGTGCCAGCAGTTTCCCGGAGACTGATCTATCAGATACGCAGTATTTT
CASSFPETDLSDTQYF
>TRBV9|-|TRBJ1-1|-
TGTGCCAGCAGCCCTCACGAGTTGGGGGGGACTGAAGCTTTCTTT
CASSPHELGGTEAFF
>TRBV10-3|TRBD1|TRBJ2-7|many
TGTGCCATCAGTGAGTGGACAGGGAATGAGCAGTACTTC
CAISEWTGNEQYF
>TRBV11-2|-|TRBJ2-7|few
TGTGCCAGCAGCTTTTCTGCATCCTACGAGCAGTACTTC
CASSFSASYEQYF
>TRBV3-1|TRBD1|TRBJ1-2|-
TGTGCCAGCAGCCACACAGGGGTGGGGAGAGGCTACACCTTC
CASSHTGVGRGYTF
>TRBV3-1|-|TRBJ2-7|-
TGTGCCAGCAGCCAAATGGGTGGAGACAGAGCCGACGAGCAGTACTTC
CASSQMGGDRADEQYF
>TRBV19|-|TRBJ2-4|few
TGTGCCAGCGCAATAGTAGCCAAAAACATTCAGTACTTC
CASAIVAKNIQYF
>TRBV20-1|TRBD2|TRBJ2-7|once
TGCAGTGCTAGCTGGGATGTAGCGGGGTCCCACTACGAGCAGTACTTC
CSASWDVAGSHYEQYF
>TRBV7-2|TRBD1|TRBJ1-2|-
TGCGCCAGCAGCTTAGCGATGGCAGGGGGCGGAGGTAACTATGGCTACACCTTC
CASSLAMAGGGGNYGYTF
>TRBV6-2/TRBV6-3|-|TRBJ2-3|-
TGTGCCAGCAGTTGGGGCTGGGATAGCGGTAGCACAGATACGCAGTATTTT
CASSWGWDSGSTDTQYF
>TRBV12-3/TRBV12-4|TRBD1|TRBJ2-7|few
TGTGCCAGCAGCCACAACAGGGGTAGCTACGAGCAGTACTTC
CASSHNRGSYEQYF
>TRBV29-1|-|TRBJ1-2|-
TGCAGCGTAGACGTCGGGATTAACTATGGCTACACCTTC
CSVDVGINYGYTF
>TRBV7-8|TRBD1|TRBJ2-4|many
TGTGCCAGCAGCCTAAACGACAGGGCGCTAGCCAAAAACATTCAGTACTTC
CASSLNDRALAKNIQYF
>TRBV12-3/TRBV12-4|-|TRBJ1-4|few
TGTGCCAGCAGTCGCACAGGGACGGAAGAAAAACTGTTTTTT
CASSRTGTEEKLFF
>TRBV6-1|-|TRBJ2-5|-
TGTGCCAGCAGTGTTGGTCGGATCCAAGAGACCCAGTACTTC
CASSVGRIQETQYF
>TRBV20-1|TRBD1|TRBJ1-5|once
TGCAGTGCTAGAGAGGACAGGGGGGAAATAAGCAATCAGCCCCAGCATTTT
CSAREDRGEISNQPQHF
>TRBV20-1|-|TRBJ2-3|-
TGCAGTGCTAGAGAGCTGGCTGCAACTAGCACAGATACGCAGTATTTT
CSARELAATSTDTQYF
>TRBV11-1|-|TRBJ1-1|once
TGTGCCAGCAGCTTAGAACCTTGGCTTAATGGGGAGAGGGAGGCCAACACTGAAGCTTTCTTT
CASSLEPWLNGEREANTEAFF
>TRBV29-1|TRBD1|TRBJ2-7|many
TGCAGCGTTGACAGGGGGAACCACGAGCAGTACTTC
CSVDRGNHEQYF
>TRBV28|-|TRBJ2-3|-
TGTGCCAGCAGATCCGTCAGAGATACGCAGTATTTT
CASRSVRDTQYF
>TRBV6-2/TRBV6-3|-|TRBJ2-7|once
TGTGCCAGCAGGATGGGGGTTATCTACGAGCAGTACTTC
CASRMGVIYEQYF
>TRBV27|-|TRBJ2-5|-
TGTGCCAGCAGTTTTACAGGGATGATGGTCAATGAGCAGTACTTC
CASSFTGMMVNEQYF
>TRBV12-3/TRBV12-4|TRBD1|TRBJ2-5|few
TGTGCCAGCAGTATTGGGGACAGGGGGCGGGAGACCCAGTACTTC
CASSIGDRGRETQYF
>TRBV10-3|TRBD1|TRBJ2-7|few
TGTGCCATCAGTCTCCAGGGGGCGTCCACCGAGCAGTACTTC
CAISLQGASTEQYF
>TRBV7-3|-|TRBJ1-2|many
TGTGCCAGCAGCCAAGAGACAGGCTATGGCTACACCTTC
CASSQETGYGYTF
>TRBV4-3|TRBD2|TRBJ2-5|few
TGCGCCAGCAGCCAAGCTCGGACTAGCGTTGATCAGTACTTC
CASSQARTSVDQYF
>TRBV11-2|-|TRBJ2-6|many
TGTGCCAGCAGTCTTAGTACGGCTGGGGCCAACGTCCTGACTTTC
CASSLSTAGANVLTF
>TRBV7-2|-|TRBJ2-3|-
TGTGCCAGCAGGGGTGAGGGGACTCTCTACACAGATACGCAGTATTTT
CASRGEGTLYTDTQYF
>TRBV27|TRBD2|TRBJ2-7|-
TGTGCCAGCAGTTTAGCGGCGGGGGGATACTACGAGCAGTACTTC
CASSLAAGGYYEQYF
>TRBV7-2|TRBD1|TRBJ2-1|-
TGTGCCAGCAGCTTAGGCGGACAGGGAAAGGTGCAGTTCTTC
CASSLGGQGKVQFF
>TRBV9|-|TRBJ1-6|few
TGTGCCAGCAGCGTAGCGGATCAGGGGAAGAATTCACCCCTCCACTTT
CASSVADQGKNSPLHF
>TRBV28|-|TRBJ2-3|few
TGTGCCAGCAGTACGCACAGTCGTGGCACAGATACGCAGTATTTT
CASSTHSRGTDTQYF
>TRBV7-2|-|TRBJ2-4|-
TGTGCCAGCAGCCCCCGGGCATCGAAAAACATTCAGTACTTC
CASSPRASKNIQYF
>TRBV5-6|TRBD1|TRBJ2-1|-
TGTGCCAGCAGCCACGCAGGGGGCAACGACAATGAGCAGTTCTTC
CASSHAGGNDNEQFF